This is a list of T cell receptor beta chains from one sample in a study of blood T cells in healthy people across ages. One entry per CDR3 protein, called by TCRdb with MiXCR from the 5' RACE reads. The sample yields some 1.6 million distinct CDR3 sequences, almost 35% seen once. The sequencing sample was made of blood. The source is a woman aged 25-40 years in good health. Both conserved end residues are part of each CDR3. D genes are given only for firm matches. Size is omitted from some rows. Given values are once, few, many or a class for expanded clones.

v_call: TRBV3-1; j_call: TRBJ2-7; d_call: NA; clone_size: many; cdr3_aa: CASSPGHLYEQYF; cdr3_nt: TGTGCCAGCAGTCCGGGACACCTCTACGAGCAGTACTTC
v_call: TRBV14; j_call: TRBJ1-6; d_call: NA; clone_size: NA; cdr3_aa: CANSQDHRNSPLHF; cdr3_nt: TGTGCCAACAGCCAAGATCATCGGAATTCACCCCTCCACTTT
v_call: TRBV4-1; j_call: TRBJ2-5; d_call: TRBD1; clone_size: NA; cdr3_aa: CASRAGTGGRETQYF; cdr3_nt: TGCGCCAGCAGGGCCGGGACAGGGGGCCGGGAGACCCAGTACTTC
v_call: TRBV30; j_call: TRBJ1-1; d_call: NA; clone_size: NA; cdr3_aa: CAWGAGDTEAFF; cdr3_nt: TGTGCCTGGGGGGCAGGCGACACTGAAGCTTTCTTT
v_call: TRBV20-1; j_call: TRBJ2-5; d_call: NA; clone_size: NA; cdr3_aa: CSARDGKNPQETQYF; cdr3_nt: TGCAGTGCTAGAGATGGCAAGAACCCCCAAGAGACCCAGTACTTC
v_call: TRBV19; j_call: TRBJ2-1; d_call: TRBD1; clone_size: NA; cdr3_aa: CASSIHGTDQKSEQFF; cdr3_nt: TGTGCCAGTAGTATCCACGGGACAGATCAAAAGTCTGAGCAGTTCTTC
v_call: TRBV28; j_call: TRBJ2-1; d_call: NA; clone_size: NA; cdr3_aa: CASSSPDSSSYNEQFF; cdr3_nt: TGTGCCAGCAGTTCCCCGGACAGCAGCTCCTACAATGAGCAGTTCTTC
v_call: TRBV20-1; j_call: TRBJ1-1; d_call: NA; clone_size: few; cdr3_aa: CSARDMGHLNTEAFF; cdr3_nt: TGCAGTGCTAGAGATATGGGACACTTAAACACTGAAGCTTTCTTT
v_call: TRBV29-1; j_call: TRBJ1-2; d_call: NA; clone_size: NA; cdr3_aa: CSVVNYGYTF; cdr3_nt: TGCAGCGTTGTAAACTATGGCTACACCTTC
v_call: TRBV6-5; j_call: TRBJ2-1; d_call: TRBD2; clone_size: NA; cdr3_aa: CASSYRPLAGGPRNEQFF; cdr3_nt: TGTGCCAGCAGTTACCGTCCCCTAGCGGGAGGGCCTCGGAATGAGCAGTTCTTC
v_call: TRBV6-5; j_call: TRBJ2-7; d_call: NA; clone_size: few; cdr3_aa: CASSYSSPDYEQYF; cdr3_nt: TGTGCCAGCAGTTACTCGAGTCCTGACTACGAGCAGTACTTC
v_call: TRBV5-6; j_call: TRBJ1-2; d_call: NA; clone_size: NA; cdr3_aa: CASSLDGGNGYTF; cdr3_nt: TGTGCCAGCAGCTTGGACGGGGGCAATGGCTACACCTTC
v_call: TRBV19; j_call: TRBJ2-3; d_call: TRBD2; clone_size: NA; cdr3_aa: CASSTFGTSGTDTQYF; cdr3_nt: TGTGCCAGTAGTACCTTCGGGACTAGCGGAACAGATACGCAGTATTTT
v_call: TRBV30; j_call: TRBJ2-5; d_call: NA; clone_size: NA; cdr3_aa: CAWSGGLQETQYF; cdr3_nt: TGTGCCTGGAGTGGAGGACTACAAGAGACCCAGTACTTC
v_call: TRBV5-1; j_call: TRBJ2-5; d_call: NA; clone_size: NA; cdr3_aa: CASSLGQLQAQYF; cdr3_nt: TGCGCCAGCAGCTTGGGACAGTTACAGGCCCAGTACTTC
v_call: TRBV7-2; j_call: TRBJ2-3; d_call: NA; clone_size: few; cdr3_aa: CASSFGTFGADTQYF; cdr3_nt: TGTGCCAGCAGCTTCGGGACATTTGGTGCAGATACGCAGTATTTT
v_call: TRBV12-3/TRBV12-4; j_call: TRBJ2-3; d_call: NA; clone_size: NA; cdr3_aa: CASRRQGGSPDTQYF; cdr3_nt: TGTGCCAGCAGACGTCAGGGGGGCTCCCCAGATACGCAGTATTTT
v_call: TRBV20-1; j_call: TRBJ2-7; d_call: NA; clone_size: NA; cdr3_aa: CSARRPEGEQYF; cdr3_nt: TGCAGTGCTAGGAGACCGGAAGGCGAGCAGTACTTC
v_call: TRBV9; j_call: TRBJ2-5; d_call: NA; clone_size: few; cdr3_aa: CASSNEWGETQYF; cdr3_nt: TGTGCCAGCAGCAACGAGTGGGGAGAGACCCAGTACTTC
v_call: TRBV7-8; j_call: TRBJ2-7; d_call: NA; clone_size: NA; cdr3_aa: CASSWPEQEGQYF; cdr3_nt: TGTGCCAGCAGCTGGCCGGAACAGGAAGGGCAGTACTTC
v_call: TRBV11-2; j_call: TRBJ2-1; d_call: NA; clone_size: NA; cdr3_aa: CASSPSPMAEGSQQFF; cdr3_nt: TGTGCCAGCAGCCCCAGCCCGATGGCGGAGGGGTCCCAGCAGTTCTTC
v_call: TRBV19; j_call: TRBJ1-4; d_call: NA; clone_size: NA; cdr3_aa: CASSLIRGEKLFF; cdr3_nt: TGTGCCAGTAGTCTCATCCGGGGTGAAAAACTGTTTTTT
v_call: TRBV12-3/TRBV12-4; j_call: TRBJ1-3; d_call: TRBD1; clone_size: NA; cdr3_aa: CASSSHTGVPKVQPRNTIYF; cdr3_nt: TGTGCCAGCAGTTCTCATACAGGGGTTCCTAAGGTCCAACCAAGAAACACCATATATTTT
v_call: TRBV5-1; j_call: TRBJ2-7; d_call: TRBD1; clone_size: NA; cdr3_aa: CASSSAGTVNEQYF; cdr3_nt: TGCGCCAGCAGCTCAGCCGGGACAGTCAACGAGCAGTACTTC
v_call: TRBV11-2; j_call: TRBJ2-3; d_call: NA; clone_size: NA; cdr3_aa: CASSLTADTDTQYF; cdr3_nt: TGTGCCAGCAGCCTGACAGCCGACACAGATACGCAGTATTTT
v_call: TRBV10-2; j_call: TRBJ1-2; d_call: NA; clone_size: NA; cdr3_aa: CASSDSGTGVGDYGYTF; cdr3_nt: TGCGCCAGCAGTGATTCCGGGACGGGCGTCGGAGATTATGGCTACACCTTC
v_call: TRBV20-1; j_call: TRBJ2-5; d_call: NA; clone_size: few; cdr3_aa: CSARSDPQETQYF; cdr3_nt: TGCAGTGCTAGAAGTGATCCCCAAGAGACCCAGTACTTC